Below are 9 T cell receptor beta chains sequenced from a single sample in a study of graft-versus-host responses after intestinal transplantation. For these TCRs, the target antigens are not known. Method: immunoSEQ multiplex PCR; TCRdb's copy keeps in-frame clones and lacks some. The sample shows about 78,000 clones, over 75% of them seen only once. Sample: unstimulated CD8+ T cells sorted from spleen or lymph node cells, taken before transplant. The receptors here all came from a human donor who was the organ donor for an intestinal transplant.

As DNA, the CDR3 is TGTGCCAGCAGCAGGTGGTGGGGGGGGCCCCCAGATACGCAGTATTTT. Its protein is CASSRWWGGPPDTQYF. The chain recombines TRBV7-6 with TRBJ2-3; D may be TRBD2 (7 bases). This CDR3 is 16 amino acids long. The V and J ends lost 5 bases and 4 bases respectively, with 19 bases between them. CDR1 is SGHVS and CDR2 is FNYEAQ in the germline V gene. Together with reference TRBV7-6 and TRBJ2-3, the CDR3 gives the full variable domain: GAGVSQSPRYKVTKRGQDVALRCDPISGHVSLYWYRQALGQGPEFLTYFNYEAQQDKSGLPNDRFSAERPEGSISTLTIQRTEQRDSAMYRCASSRWWGGPPDTQYFGPGTRLTVL.

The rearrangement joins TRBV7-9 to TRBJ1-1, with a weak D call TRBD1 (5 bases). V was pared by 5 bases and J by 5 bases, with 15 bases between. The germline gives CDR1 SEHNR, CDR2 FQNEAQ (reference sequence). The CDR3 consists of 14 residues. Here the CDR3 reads CASSQNRGGTEAFF. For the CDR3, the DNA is TGTGCCAGCAGCCAAAACCGGGGCGGGACTGAAGCTTTCTTT.

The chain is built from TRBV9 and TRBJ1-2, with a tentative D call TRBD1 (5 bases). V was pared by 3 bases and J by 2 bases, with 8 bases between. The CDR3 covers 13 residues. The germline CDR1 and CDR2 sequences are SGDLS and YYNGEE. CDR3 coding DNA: TGTGCCAGCAGCGCGACAGCGAACTATGGCTACACCTTC. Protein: CASSATANYGYTF. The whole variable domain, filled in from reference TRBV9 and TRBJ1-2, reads DSGVTQTPKHLITATGQRVTLRCSPRSGDLSVYWYQQSLDQGLQFLIQYYNGEERAKGNILERFSAQQFPDLHSELNLSSLELGDSALYFCASSATANYGYTFGSGTRLTVV.

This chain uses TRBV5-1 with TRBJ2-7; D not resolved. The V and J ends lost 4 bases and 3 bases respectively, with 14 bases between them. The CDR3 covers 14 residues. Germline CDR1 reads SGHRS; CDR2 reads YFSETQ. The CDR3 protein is CASSDLESGYEQYF. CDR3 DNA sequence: TGCGCCAGCAGCGATCTCGAATCGGGCTACGAGCAGTACTTC.

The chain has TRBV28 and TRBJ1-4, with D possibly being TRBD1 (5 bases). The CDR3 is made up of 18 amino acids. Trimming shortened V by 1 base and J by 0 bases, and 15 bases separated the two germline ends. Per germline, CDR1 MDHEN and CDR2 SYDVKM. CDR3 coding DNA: TGTGCCAGCAGTTTATTCGATGACAGTATGACAACTAATGAAAAACTGTTTTTT. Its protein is CASSLFDDSMTTNEKLFF.

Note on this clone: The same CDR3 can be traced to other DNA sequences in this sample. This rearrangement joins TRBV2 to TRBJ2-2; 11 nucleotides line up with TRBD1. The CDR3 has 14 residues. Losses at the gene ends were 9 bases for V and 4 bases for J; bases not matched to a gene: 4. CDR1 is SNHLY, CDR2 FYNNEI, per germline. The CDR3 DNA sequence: TGTGCCAGTCGGGACAGGGGGTTCACCGGGGAGCTGTTTTTT. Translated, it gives CASRDRGFTGELFF.

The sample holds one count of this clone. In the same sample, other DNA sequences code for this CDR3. The CDR3 coding sequence is TGTGCCAGCAGCCTGGACAGGGTTAGCAATCAGCCCCAGCATTTT. As protein: CASSLDRVSNQPQHF. This rearrangement joins TRBV7-8 to TRBJ1-5; the match to TRBD1 covers 8 bases. The J segment lost 0 bases and the V segment lost 5 bases, leaving 3 bases of the junction unmatched. CDR3 size: 15 residues. Germline V gene sequence: CDR1 SGHVS, CDR2 FQNEAQ. Together with reference TRBV7-8 and TRBJ1-5, the CDR3 gives the full variable domain: GAGVSQSPRYKVAKRGQDVALRCDPISGHVSLFWYQQALGQGPEFLTYFQNEAQLDKSGLPSDRFFAERPEGSVSTLKIQRTQQEDSAVYLCASSLDRVSNQPQHFGDGTRLSIL.

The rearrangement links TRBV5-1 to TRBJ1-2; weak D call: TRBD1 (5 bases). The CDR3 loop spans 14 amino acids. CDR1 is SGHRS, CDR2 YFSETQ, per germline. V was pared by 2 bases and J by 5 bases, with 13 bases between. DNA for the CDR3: TGCGCCAGCAGCTTCGGGGGGGGAGAATATGGCTACACCTTC. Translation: CASSFGGGEYGYTF.

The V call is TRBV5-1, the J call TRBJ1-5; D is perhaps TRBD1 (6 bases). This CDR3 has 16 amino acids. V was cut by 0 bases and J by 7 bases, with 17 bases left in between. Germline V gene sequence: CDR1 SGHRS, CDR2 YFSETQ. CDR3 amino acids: CASSLAGHSLRQPQHF. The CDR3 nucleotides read TGCGCCAGCAGCTTGGCGGGACACAGCCTTCGGCAGCCCCAGCATTTT.